The 18 T cell receptor beta chains presented below share a single source sample, sequenced in a study of vaccination effects on CD4 cells after COVID-19. Sequencing in the ViraFEST assay came after antigen-specific CD4+ T cells had been expanded with viral peptide pools, which were used to stimulate PBMC. After roughly 11 days in culture, the CD4+ T cells were isolated. The vaccine given was either BNT162b2 or mRNA-1273, in two doses. Data came from immunoSEQ multiplex PCR; TCRdb stores just in-frame clones and leaves some out. Among fewer than 40,000 clones listed, 70% to 85% were seen once. These TCRs are of unknown antigen specificity. This specimen consisted of CD4+ T cells from PBMCs cultured with HCoV-NL63 spike peptides, obtained after COVID-19 vaccination. All receptors derive from a human donor who received a COVID-19 vaccine. Some clones in this sample may be carry-over from other donors' samples.

The chain recombines TRBV29-1 with TRBJ1-2; maybe TRBD1 (6 bases). V lost 1 base and J lost 3, with 12 bases in between. Germline V CDR1 and CDR2: SQVTM, ANQGSEA. This CDR3 region has 14 residues. CDR3 amino acids: CSVEVSGGDYGYTF. The CDR3 coding sequence is TGCAGCGTTGAAGTATCGGGGGGCGACTATGGCTACACCTTC.

The V and J genes are TRBV12-5 and TRBJ2-3, with D possibly being TRBD1 (6 bases). V shed 0 bases and J shed 2 bases, with 18 bases lying between them. CDR1 is LGHNT and CDR2 is FRNRAP in the germline V gene. This CDR3 is 18 amino acids long. The CDR3 protein is CASGLVLDGQITTDTQYF. In nucleotides, the CDR3 is TGTGCTAGTGGTTTGGTACTCGACGGACAGATTACCACAGATACGCAGTATTTT.

The V and J genes are TRBV6-5 and TRBJ1-6; D uncertain. The CDR3 is 13 amino acids. Trimming took 4 bases from V and 8 from J, leaving 9 bases between them. In germline, CDR1 is MNHEY, CDR2 SVGAGI. This CDR3 is CASSWMGDSPLHF. The DNA of the CDR3 is TGTGCCAGCAGTTGGATGGGAGATTCACCCCTCCACTTT.

The rearrangement uses TRBV7-2 and TRBJ1-2; D gene ambiguous. CDR1 and CDR2 from the germline V gene are SGHTA and FQGNSA. The V end was cut by 1 base, the J end by 8 bases, with 8 bases between. This CDR3 has 12 residues. CDR3 DNA: TGTGCCAGCAGCTTAGATAGGGCGGGCTACACCTTC. Translating it yields CASSLDRAGYTF.

J is TRBJ2-7 and V is TRBV2; D might be TRBD1 (6 bases). This CDR3 comprises 13 residues. With 3 bases removed from V and 3 bases from J, the gap between germline ends came to 9 bases. Germline V CDR1 and CDR2: SNHLY, FYNNEI. CDR3 region: CASSDDRSYEQYV. CDR3 in DNA: TGTGCCAGCAGTGACGACAGGAGCTACGAGCAGTACGTC.

This chain joins TRBV28 and TRBJ2-7; D may be TRBD1 or TRBD2 (5 bases each). V shed 5 bases and J shed 0 bases, with 14 bases lying between them. The germline CDR1 and CDR2 sequences are MDHEN and SYDVKM. The length of the CDR3 is 15 residues. The CDR3 sequence is CASSTRGTASYEQYV. The CDR3 coding sequence is TGTGCCAGCAGTACCCGAGGGACGGCCTCCTACGAGCAGTACGTC.

The chain is built from TRBV7-9 and TRBJ1-2; D is unclear. This CDR3 has 14 residues. From germline, CDR1 is SEHNR and CDR2 FQNEAQ (reference sequence). V gave up 2 bases and J gave up 0 bases, with 7 bases separating them. The CDR3 sequence: CASSLIGTNYGYTF. For the CDR3, the DNA is TGTGCCAGCAGCTTAATAGGGACTAACTATGGCTACACCTTC. The entire variable domain, with the rest obtained from reference TRBV7-9 and TRBJ1-2, is as follows: DTGVSQNPRHKITKRGQNVTFRCDPISEHNRLYWYRQTLGQGPEFLTYFQNEAQLEKSRLLSDRFSAERPKGSFSTLEIQRTEQGDSAMYLCASSLIGTNYGYTFGSGTRLTVV.

This clone was observed a few times. The chain uses TRBV9 and TRBJ2-1; D possibly corresponds to TRBD1 (6 bases). Germline CDR1 is SGDLS and CDR2 is YYNGEE. Trimming pared 3 bases from V and 0 bases from J, leaving 16 bases between. CDR3 size: 17 residues. The CDR3 region has the DNA TGTGCCAGCAGCGAGGGGCAAGGGGGTCACTCCTACAATGAGCAGTTCTTC. Translating it yields CASSEGQGGHSYNEQFF.

J is TRBJ2-5 and V is TRBV5-6, with 8 bases aligning to TRBD2. Germline assignment: CDR1 SGHDT and CDR2 YYEEEE. The V segment lost 4 bases and the J segment 2 bases; nucleotides outside the gene matches: 13. The length of the CDR3 is 17 residues. The CDR3 region is CASSPGGAGGRQETQYF. CDR3 DNA: TGTGCCAGCAGCCCGGGGGGGGCGGGGGGCCGGCAAGAGACCCAGTACTTC.

This clone turned up a few times. This chain links TRBV12-3 or TRBV12-4 with TRBJ1-2; TRBD1 matches at 10 bases. The V segment lost 6 bases and the J segment 4 bases; nucleotides outside the gene matches: 2. The CDR3 extends over 13 amino acids. DNA of the CDR3: TGTGCCAGCAGGACAGGGGGCTCCTATGGCTACACCTTC. Translated, it gives CASRTGGSYGYTF.

CDR3 region: CASSPQATGTDTQYF. CDR3 coding DNA: TGTGCCAGCTCACCCCAAGCGACAGGCACAGATACGCAGTATTTT. The chain employs TRBV18 and TRBJ2-3; tentative D call: TRBD1 (5 bases). The length of the CDR3 is 15 residues. Trimming removed 3 bases at V and 1 base at J, with 11 bases between. The germline gives CDR1 KGHSH, CDR2 LQKENI.

The rearrangement uses TRBV2 and TRBJ1-2; D remains unclear. Trimming removed 6 bases at V and 4 bases at J, with 9 bases between. Germline loops: CDR1 SNHLY, CDR2 FYNNEI. The CDR3 covers 12 residues. The CDR3 DNA sequence: TGTGCCAGCAGGGACGGTGGCTATGGCTACACCTTC. It codes for CASRDGGYGYTF.

This clone was seen a single time. The chain is built from TRBV5-1 and TRBJ1-2; no firm D call. V was pared by 2 bases and J by 3 bases, with 11 bases between. The CDR3 consists of 14 residues. The V gene's germline CDR1 is SGHRS and CDR2 YFSETQ. CDR3 nucleotides: TGCGCCAGCAGCTTATTGGCCGGAGACTATGGCTACACCTTC. Protein product: CASSLLAGDYGYTF.

This chain links TRBV3-1 (or the pseudogene TRBV3-2) with TRBJ2-7; TRBD1 might be the D (5 bases). V was trimmed by 1 base and J by 6 bases, leaving 25 bases between them. Germline V gene data show CDR1 as LGHDT and CDR2 as YNNKEL (reference sequence). The CDR3 runs to 18 residues. The CDR3 protein is CASSQGSAGYPPSREQYV. CDR3 DNA sequence: TGTGCCAGCAGCCAAGGCTCGGCAGGGTATCCCCCATCCCGCGAGCAGTACGTC.

V usage is TRBV3-1 (or the pseudogene TRBV3-2) and J usage is TRBJ1-1; D uncertain. Trimming removed 5 bases at V and 1 base at J, with 11 bases between. CDR1 is LGHDT and CDR2 is YNNKEL in the germline V gene (reference sequence). The CDR3 loop spans 14 amino acids. The DNA for the CDR3 is TGTGCCAGCAGCGACTCTGGCACGAACACTGAAGCTTTCTTT. Protein: CASSDSGTNTEAFF.

The genes are TRBV5-3 and TRBJ2-5; 7 bases agree with TRBD1. Being an ORF, TRBV5-3 has a function that is uncertain. The CDR3 runs to 16 residues. The ends lost 2 bases at V and 5 bases at J; junction bases unmatched: 12. CDR3 DNA sequence: TGTGCCAGAAGCTTCTCCACAGGGGAAGGAGAGGAGACCCAGTACTTC. This translates into CARSFSTGEGEETQYF.

This clone was observed a single time. This chain connects TRBV7-2 to TRBJ1-3; TRBD1 is a possible D gene (6 bases). The CDR3 runs to 15 residues. Germline CDR1 reads SGHTA; CDR2 reads FQGNSA. V was trimmed by 11 bases and J by 3 bases, leaving 20 bases between them. The CDR3 nucleotides are TGTGCCCTCGAGGACAGTTTCTATTATGGAAACACCATATATTTT. Translating gives CALEDSFYYGNTIYF.

The chain links TRBV29-1 to TRBJ2-1, with a tentative D call TRBD1 (6 bases). The germline V gene encodes CDR1 SQVTM and CDR2 ANQGSEA. CDR3 length equals 14 residues. The V and J ends lost 6 bases and 0 bases respectively, with 12 bases between them. The CDR3 DNA reads TGCAGCGTAAGACAGGATAGCTCCTACAATGAGCAGTTCTTC. This sequence encodes CSVRQDSSYNEQFF.